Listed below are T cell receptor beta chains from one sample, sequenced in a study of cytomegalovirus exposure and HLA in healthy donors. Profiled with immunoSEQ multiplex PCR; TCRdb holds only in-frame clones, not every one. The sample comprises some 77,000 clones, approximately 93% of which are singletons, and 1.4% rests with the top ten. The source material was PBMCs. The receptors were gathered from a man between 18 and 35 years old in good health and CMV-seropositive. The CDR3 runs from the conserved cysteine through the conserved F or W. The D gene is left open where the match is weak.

CDR3aa: CASSPGQGAGEQYF; d_gene: TRBD1; v_gene: TRBV5-4
CDR3aa: CASSLDRLGNIQYF; d_gene: TRBD1; v_gene: TRBV6-1
CDR3aa: CASSSSPGQRYSYNEQFF; d_gene: TRBD1; v_gene: TRBV5-6
CDR3aa: CASSVGQGVKDTQYF; d_gene: TRBD1; v_gene: TRBV9
CDR3aa: CASSEVSSYNEQFF; d_gene: NA; v_gene: TRBV6-1
CDR3aa: CASSLASGRGGNEQFF; d_gene: TRBD2; v_gene: TRBV7-2
CDR3aa: CASSLYRDTDTQYF; d_gene: NA; v_gene: TRBV27
CDR3aa: CASSEQLRLAGGDTQYF; d_gene: TRBD2; v_gene: TRBV6-1
CDR3aa: CASIGGGAPRDTEAFF; d_gene: NA; v_gene: TRBV4-2
CDR3aa: CASSGDRGGNTIYF; d_gene: TRBD1; v_gene: TRBV10-1
CDR3aa: CASGLTQTGELFF; d_gene: NA; v_gene: TRBV12-5
CDR3aa: CASSPSQGDTEAFF; d_gene: NA; v_gene: TRBV5-1
CDR3aa: CARMGTPKSQETQYF; d_gene: NA; v_gene: TRBV5-3
CDR3aa: CASSLDRRPSSEQYF; d_gene: TRBD1; v_gene: TRBV2
CDR3aa: CASDRTGSRETQYF; d_gene: NA; v_gene: TRBV7-9
CDR3aa: CASSQDQRTGGAYEQYF; d_gene: TRBD1; v_gene: TRBV4-1
CDR3aa: CASSEQYSYEQYF; d_gene: NA; v_gene: TRBV6-1
CDR3aa: CASTREEQYF; d_gene: NA; v_gene: TRBV23-1
CDR3aa: CAWSAAGYTEAFF; d_gene: NA; v_gene: TRBV30
CDR3aa: CAWTPDSPYEQYF; d_gene: NA; v_gene: TRBV30
CDR3aa: CASSVGTGGKLETQYF; d_gene: TRBD1; v_gene: TRBV2
CDR3aa: CASRRRWDYGYTF; d_gene: NA; v_gene: TRBV7-8
CDR3aa: CASSDGSGFRQPQHF; d_gene: NA; v_gene: TRBV9
CDR3aa: CASSVTGQGAYGYTF; d_gene: TRBD1; v_gene: TRBV9
CDR3aa: CASSLNSKNEQFF; d_gene: NA; v_gene: TRBV11-3
CDR3aa: CASSYSRGSNQPQHF; d_gene: NA; v_gene: TRBV6-5
CDR3aa: CASSQAPGSNYGYTF; d_gene: NA; v_gene: TRBV4-1
CDR3aa: CASSVRRDRTTDTQYF; d_gene: NA; v_gene: TRBV6-1
CDR3aa: CASSDREFGETQYF; d_gene: NA; v_gene: TRBV6-4
CDR3aa: CAGSKGAEQYF; d_gene: TRBD1; v_gene: TRBV6-5
CDR3aa: CASSKGGAVNYGYTF; d_gene: NA; v_gene: TRBV6-1
CDR3aa: CASSRTGAQETQYF; d_gene: TRBD1; v_gene: TRBV5-1
CDR3aa: CATSRDHPGTAQETQYF; d_gene: TRBD1; v_gene: TRBV15
CDR3aa: CASSKGQGYEQYF; d_gene: TRBD1; v_gene: TRBV6-5
CDR3aa: CASSPRLRADSYEQYF; d_gene: NA; v_gene: TRBV19
CDR3aa: CASSVDWLASYNEQFF; d_gene: NA; v_gene: TRBV9
CDR3aa: CASSFPGHSGNTIYF; d_gene: NA; v_gene: TRBV5-6
CDR3aa: CASRDGQGASDTQYF; d_gene: TRBD1; v_gene: TRBV6-1
CDR3aa: CASNVLGTERSEQFF; d_gene: TRBD1; v_gene: TRBV11-1
CDR3aa: CASSPGTGLHSPLHF; d_gene: TRBD1; v_gene: TRBV18